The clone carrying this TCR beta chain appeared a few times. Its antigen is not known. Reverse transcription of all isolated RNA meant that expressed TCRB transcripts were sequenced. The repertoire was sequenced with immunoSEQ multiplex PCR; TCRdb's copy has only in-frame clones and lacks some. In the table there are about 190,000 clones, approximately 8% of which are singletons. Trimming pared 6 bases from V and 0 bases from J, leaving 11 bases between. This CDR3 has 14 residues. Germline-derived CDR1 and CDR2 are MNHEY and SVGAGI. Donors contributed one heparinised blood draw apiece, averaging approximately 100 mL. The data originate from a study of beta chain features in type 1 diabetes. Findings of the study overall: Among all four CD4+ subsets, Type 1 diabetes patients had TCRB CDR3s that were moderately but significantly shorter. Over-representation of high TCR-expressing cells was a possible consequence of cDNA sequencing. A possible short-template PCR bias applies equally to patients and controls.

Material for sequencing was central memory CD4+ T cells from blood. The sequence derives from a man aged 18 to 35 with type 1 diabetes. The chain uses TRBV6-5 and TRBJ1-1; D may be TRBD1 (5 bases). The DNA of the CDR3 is TGTGCCAGCAGGGCGGGGGGGTTGAACACTGAAGCTTTCTTT. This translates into CASRAGGLNTEAFF.